The 18 T cell receptor beta chains given below trace back to one sample, sequenced in a study of blood T cell repertoires in COVID-19. Clones were read by immunoSEQ multiplex PCR, and TCRdb kept only the in-frame ones, dropping some. The data contain about 190,000 clones, roughly four fifths of them seen just once; the ten biggest clones take up approximately 5.1%. Sequencing was performed on peripheral blood. The receptors were sampled from an older woman with active or convalescent COVID-19.

The chain uses TRBV6-5 and TRBJ1-1; unclear D gene. This CDR3 has 15 amino acids. Germline V lookup: CDR1 MNHEY, CDR2 SVGAGI. V lost 0 bases and J 4 bases, leaving 12 bases between the germline ends. The CDR3 DNA sequence: TGTGCCAGCAGTTACTCGACACGGGGAGCCACTGAAGCTTTCTTT. Its protein product is CASSYSTRGATEAFF.

The chain employs TRBV25-1 and TRBJ2-7; 9 positions match TRBD1. V shed 6 bases and J 7 bases; nucleotides not matched to a gene: 10. The CDR3 loop spans 14 amino acids. CDR1 MGHDK and CDR2 SYGVNS come from the germline V gene. The chain's CDR3 is CASSQWDRAGEQYF. The CDR3 bases are TGTGCCAGCAGCCAATGGGACAGGGCAGGGGAGCAGTACTTC.

The chain is built from TRBV18 and TRBJ2-2; D unresolved. CDR3 length equals 12 residues. V gave up 3 bases and J gave up 7 bases, with 6 bases separating them. The V gene's germline CDR1 is KGHSH and CDR2 LQKENI. Here the CDR3 DNA reads TGTGCCAGCTCACCCTTCGGCGGGGAGCTGTTTTTT. This translates into CASSPFGGELFF.

The chain uses TRBV19 and TRBJ2-5, with TRBD2 as a possible D gene (6 bases). CDR3 length: 16 residues. Germline V gene sequence: CDR1 LNHDA, CDR2 SQIVND (reference sequence). V lost 1 base and J lost 5, with 17 bases in between. CDR3 protein: CASSIGGSAGLETQYF. CDR3 nucleotides: TGTGCCAGTAGTATAGGGGGTAGCGCGGGATTGGAGACCCAGTACTTC.

The chain has TRBV6-6 and TRBJ2-5; a possible D gene is TRBD2 (7 bases). Germline assignment: CDR1 MNHNY and CDR2 SVGAGI (reference sequence). The CDR3 consists of 16 residues. The ends were cut back, 2 bases at V and 5 bases at J, with 18 bases in the middle. CDR3 sequence reads: CASSYGTGGGGETQYF. Here the CDR3 DNA reads TGTGCCAGCAGTTACGGAACGGGAGGAGGGGGGGAGACCCAGTACTTC.

The J gene is TRBJ2-7, the V gene TRBV5-1; TRBD2 is a possible D gene (5 bases). The CDR3 covers 16 residues. V lost 2 bases and J 6 bases, leaving 21 bases between the germline ends. Germline CDR1 SGHRS, CDR2 YFSETQ. CDR3 nucleotides: TGCGCCAGCAGCTTTGTTCGACTACCCGAATCGGGCGAGCAGTACTTC. Translating gives CASSFVRLPESGEQYF.

This clone was seen ten or more times. The chain uses TRBV2 and TRBJ2-5, with 8 positions matching TRBD1. V trimming: 9 bases; J trimming: 0 bases; junction bases outside the gene matches: 3. This CDR3 is built from 13 residues. Looked up from germline, CDR1 is SNHLY and CDR2 is FYNNEI. CDR3 DNA: TGTGCCAGTCCGGGACAGGACCAAGAGACCCAGTACTTC. It encodes CASPGQDQETQYF.

This chain links TRBV28 with TRBJ2-7; 12 nucleotides match TRBD2. The J segment lost 2 bases and the V segment lost 9 bases, leaving 14 bases of the junction unmatched. The germline CDR1 and CDR2 sequences are MDHEN and SYDVKM. The CDR3 spans 17 residues. The CDR3 sequence is CARRSPTSGRDPYEQYF. The CDR3 bases are TGTGCCAGGAGATCCCCGACTAGCGGGAGAGATCCCTACGAGCAGTACTTC.

Here the CDR3 reads CASSLGEAETQYF. In DNA form, the CDR3 reads TGTGCCAGCAGCCTAGGGGAGGCGGAGACCCAGTACTTC. The chain recombines TRBV3-1 (or the pseudogene TRBV3-2) with TRBJ2-5; a possible D gene is TRBD2 (6 bases). Germline V lookup: CDR1 LGHDT, CDR2 YNNKEL (reference sequence). The CDR3 contains 13 residues. V was cut by 4 bases and J by 5 bases, with 11 bases left in between.

The chain links TRBV6-1 to TRBJ2-1, with 10 bases that match TRBD1. The germline CDR1 and CDR2 sequences are MNHNS and SASEGT. Trimming at V came to 3 bases and at J to 16 bases, leaving 6 bases not matched to a gene. The CDR3 extends over 12 amino acids. CDR3 coding DNA: TGTGCCAGCAGTGATCGGACAGGGGGTGCCTTCTTC. Its translation is CASSDRTGGAFF.

The V gene is TRBV5-4, the J gene TRBJ2-5, with TRBD2 identical over 11 bases. Germline-derived CDR1 and CDR2 are SGHNT and YYREEE (reference sequence). V lost 3 bases and J lost 2; bases outside the gene matches: 6. This CDR3 spans 16 amino acids. CDR3 nucleotide sequence: TGTGCCAGCAGCTCATATAGCGGGAGGGTACAAGAGACCCAGTACTTC. It specifies CASSSYSGRVQETQYF.

This clone was counted many times. This chain uses TRBV5-6 with TRBJ1-6; 7 bases are a match to TRBD1. The CDR3 runs to 16 residues. Unmatched junction bases numbered 7, after V lost 3 bases and J lost 4 bases. Germline V CDR1 and CDR2: SGHDT, YYEEEE. The CDR3: CASSSTGLRYNSPLHF. The CDR3 DNA reads as TGTGCCAGCAGCTCGACAGGGCTACGGTATAATTCACCCCTCCACTTT.

This chain connects TRBV5-5 to TRBJ1-2, with TRBD1 identical over 9 bases. With 1 base clipped from V and 2 bases from J, the junction kept 0 bases outside the gene matches. Per the germline V gene, CDR1 is SGHKS and CDR2 is YYEKEE (reference sequence). The CDR3 runs to 14 residues. The CDR3 is CASSLTGGNYGYTF. CDR3 coding DNA: TGTGCCAGCAGCTTGACAGGGGGCAACTATGGCTACACCTTC.

The J gene is TRBJ2-5, the V gene TRBV25-1, with 10 positions matching TRBD1. CDR1 and CDR2 from the germline V gene are MGHDK and SYGVNS. This CDR3 contains 15 residues. With V trimmed by 6 bases and J by 4 bases, 8 bases remained unmatched. The CDR3 protein is CASRIPGTGVETQYF. CDR3 sequence (DNA): TGTGCCAGCAGAATCCCCGGGACAGGGGTAGAGACCCAGTACTTC.

The rearrangement joins TRBV5-1 to TRBJ2-2; TRBD2 matches at 7 bases. V dropped 1 base and J dropped 1; count of bases not matched to a gene: 4. This CDR3 is 16 amino acids long. CDR1 is SGHRS, CDR2 YFSETQ, per germline. The CDR3 sequence: CASSLSGLGNTGELFF. The CDR3 DNA sequence: TGCGCCAGCAGCTTGTCAGGACTAGGGAACACCGGGGAGCTGTTTTTT.

This chain connects TRBV18 to TRBJ1-6, with TRBD1 matching over 9 bases. There are 16 residues in the CDR3. Per germline, CDR1 KGHSH and CDR2 LQKENI. The J segment lost 10 bases and the V segment lost 6 bases, leaving 13 bases of the junction unmatched. In DNA form, the CDR3 reads TGTGCCAGCTCTGGAGCCCCGGGACAGGGATCCTCACCCCTCCACTTT. Translated: CASSGAPGQGSSPLHF.

The chain joins TRBV18 to TRBJ2-7; 11 bases fit TRBD1. The J segment lost 9 bases and the V segment lost 3 bases, leaving 7 bases of the junction unmatched. The CDR3 runs 14 residues. Germline V gene data show CDR1 as KGHSH and CDR2 as LQKENI. The chain's CDR3 is CASSPGQGAPVQYF. DNA for the CDR3: TGTGCCAGCTCACCCGGACAGGGGGCGCCCGTGCAGTACTTC.

The chain uses TRBV19 and TRBJ1-5, with TRBD1 as a possible D gene (6 bases). The CDR3 runs to 15 residues. V gave up 3 bases and J gave up 7 bases, with 16 bases separating them. The germline V gene has CDR1 LNHDA and CDR2 SQIVND (reference sequence). The CDR3 bases are TGTGCCAGTAGTATGGCAGGGGTATTTTCCCAGCCCCAGCATTTT. Translation gives CASSMAGVFSQPQHF.